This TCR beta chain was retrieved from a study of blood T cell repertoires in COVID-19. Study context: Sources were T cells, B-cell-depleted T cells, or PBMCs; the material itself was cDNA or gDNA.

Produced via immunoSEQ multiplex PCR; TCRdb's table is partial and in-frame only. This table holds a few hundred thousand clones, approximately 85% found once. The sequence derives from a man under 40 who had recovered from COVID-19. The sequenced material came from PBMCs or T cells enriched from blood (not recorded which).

This CDR3 reads CASSGLRDRGALAEAFF. CDR3 in DNA: TGTGCCAGCAGTGGACTACGGGACAGGGGGGCCCTCGCTGAAGCTTTCTTT. V usage is TRBV2 and J usage is TRBJ1-1; TRBD1 matches 11 bases. The V segment lost 4 bases and the J segment 6 bases; nucleotides outside the gene matches: 13. Per germline, CDR1 SNHLY and CDR2 FYNNEI. There are 17 residues in the CDR3.